Presented here are 7 T cell receptor beta chains from one specimen sequenced in a study of OX40 agonist ivuxolimab in advanced cancers. The data were produced by immunoSEQ multiplex PCR, yet TCRdb's version contains in-frame clones alone and is incomplete. The sample lists 60,000 to 65,000 clones; about 83% were seen once. The material sequenced was CD4+ or CD8+ T cells sorted from blood, taken in a trial of the OX40 agonist ivuxolimab. Receptors originate from an adult with an advanced solid tumor such as melanoma, head and neck, liver or kidney cancer.

The chain is built from TRBV4-3 and TRBJ1-4; D perhaps matches TRBD1 (6 bases). Trimming took 5 bases from V and 8 from J, leaving 12 bases between them. The CDR3 spans 13 residues. Germline V gives CDR1 LGHNA, CDR2 YSLEER. Here the CDR3 reads CASSANREEKLFF. The CDR3 nucleotides are TGCGCCAGCAGCGCAAACAGGGAAGAAAAACTGTTTTTT.

This sequence joins TRBV28 and TRBJ2-1; possible D gene TRBD1, 6 bases. The germline gives CDR1 MDHEN, CDR2 SYDVKM. The CDR3 has 13 residues. The germline V and J ends were trimmed by 5 bases and 7 bases, with 12 bases remaining between them. The CDR3 sequence: CASSPPQGNEQFF. The CDR3 DNA is TGTGCCAGCAGTCCCCCTCAGGGGAATGAGCAGTTCTTC.

The chain is built from TRBV4-1 and TRBJ2-7; 10 bases map to TRBD1. The V segment lost 0 bases and the J segment 2 bases; nucleotides outside the gene matches: 4. CDR3 size: 16 residues. CDR1 and CDR2 from the germline V gene are MGHRA and YSYEKL. Here the CDR3 DNA reads TGCGCCAGCAGCCAAGATCCGGGACAGGGGACCTACGAGCAGTACTTC. Protein sequence: CASSQDPGQGTYEQYF.

The V and J genes are TRBV10-3 and TRBJ2-3, with TRBD1 identical over 11 bases. The junction had 6 bases not matched to a gene; V was cut back by 6 bases and J by 4 bases. Per the germline V gene, CDR1 is ENHRY and CDR2 is SYGVKD. The CDR3 extends over 15 amino acids. CDR3 DNA sequence: TGTGCCATCAGCCGGACAGGGGGCGTCGCAGATACGCAGTATTTT. Its protein product is CAISRTGGVADTQYF.

The CDR3 coding sequence is TGTGCCAGCAGCTTCATCGGAGCCAAAAACATTCAGTACTTC. This encodes CASSFIGAKNIQYF. The chain employs TRBV7-6 and TRBJ2-4, with unresolved D. This CDR3 contains 14 residues. Deletions cut 3 bases from V and 0 bases from J, with 6 bases between. Germline values: CDR1 SGHVS, CDR2 FNYEAQ. The whole variable domain, filled in from reference TRBV7-6 and TRBJ2-4, reads GAGVSQSPRYKVTKRGQDVALRCDPISGHVSLYWYRQALGQGPEFLTYFNYEAQQDKSGLPNDRFSAERPEGSISTLTIQRTEQRDSAMYRCASSFIGAKNIQYFGAGTRLSVL.

V is TRBV7-2 and J is TRBJ1-1; D remains ambiguous. The CDR3 has 13 amino acids. V lost 2 bases, J lost 1 base, and 5 bases lay in between. The germline V gene has CDR1 SGHTA and CDR2 FQGNSA. The CDR3 spells CASSLQENTEAFF. DNA of the CDR3: TGTGCCAGCAGCTTACAGGAGAACACTGAAGCTTTCTTT.

V is TRBV2 and J is TRBJ1-3, with 8 bases identical to TRBD1. The length of the CDR3 is 15 residues. V lost 6 bases to trimming and J lost 3 bases; unmatched junction nucleotides: 7. Per the germline V gene, CDR1 is SNHLY and CDR2 is FYNNEI. CDR3 region: CASSVGRGLGNTIYF. In DNA, the CDR3 is TGTGCCAGCAGCGTCGGCAGGGGGCTTGGAAACACCATATATTTT. The entire variable domain, with the rest obtained from reference TRBV2 and TRBJ1-3, is as follows: EPEVTQTPSHQVTQMGQEVILRCVPISNHLYFYWYRQILGQKVEFLVSFYNNEISEKSEIFDDQFSVERPDGSNFTLKIRSTKLEDSAMYFCASSVGRGLGNTIYFGEGSWLTVV.